The rows below give T cell receptor beta chains drawn from one sample of a study of blood T cell repertoires in COVID-19. Clones were sequenced by immunoSEQ multiplex PCR, and TCRdb holds only the in-frame ones, with some missing. The table has about 120,000 clones, 75% to 85% seen once; the top ten hold roughly 7.9%. Sequencing was carried out using peripheral blood. The receptors stem from a man between 70 and 80 years old with acute or convalescent COVID-19. CDR3s include the opening cysteine and the closing phenylalanine or tryptophan. D genes are given only for firm matches. Clone size appears in some rows only: once, few, many, or a class for an expanded clone.

V gene: TRBV28
clone size: NA
J gene: TRBJ2-5
D gene: TRBD1
CDR3 protein: CASSSTGTVRTQYF
CDR3 DNA: TGTGCCAGCAGCTCGACCGGGACAGTGAGGACCCAGTACTTC

V gene: TRBV28
clone size: NA
J gene: TRBJ1-4
D gene: NA
CDR3 protein: CASRYPAYRAGNEKLFF
CDR3 DNA: TGTGCCAGCAGATACCCCGCGTACAGGGCCGGGAATGAAAAACTGTTTTTT

V gene: TRBV28
clone size: NA
J gene: TRBJ1-5
D gene: TRBD1
CDR3 protein: CASSIAGTATQPQHF
CDR3 DNA: TGTGCCAGCAGTATTGCCGGGACAGCTACTCAGCCCCAGCATTTT

V gene: TRBV9
clone size: NA
J gene: TRBJ2-1
D gene: TRBD2
CDR3 protein: CASSVTSGRATEQFF
CDR3 DNA: TGTGCCAGCAGCGTAACTAGCGGGAGGGCCACTGAGCAGTTCTTC

V gene: TRBV7-9
clone size: NA
J gene: TRBJ2-3
D gene: TRBD2
CDR3 protein: CASSFTGGADTQYF
CDR3 DNA: TGTGCCAGCAGCTTCACGGGAGGCGCAGATACGCAGTATTTT

V gene: TRBV9
clone size: once
J gene: TRBJ2-7
D gene: TRBD2
CDR3 protein: CASSVVQRGGEQYF
CDR3 DNA: TGTGCCAGCAGCGTAGTACAGCGGGGAGGCGAGCAGTACTTC

V gene: TRBV30
clone size: NA
J gene: TRBJ2-5
D gene: NA
CDR3 protein: CAWSPGLQETQYF
CDR3 DNA: TGTGCCTGGAGCCCGGGACTTCAAGAGACCCAGTACTTC

V gene: TRBV24-1
clone size: NA
J gene: TRBJ2-2
D gene: NA
CDR3 protein: CATTDSLTGELFF
CDR3 DNA: TGTGCCACCACAGACAGCTTAACCGGGGAGCTGTTTTTT

V gene: TRBV29-1
clone size: NA
J gene: TRBJ1-1
D gene: TRBD1
CDR3 protein: CSVSIGTGVTEAFF
CDR3 DNA: TGCAGCGTATCAATCGGGACAGGGGTGACTGAAGCTTTCTTT

V gene: TRBV5-3
clone size: once
J gene: TRBJ1-5
D gene: TRBD1
CDR3 protein: CARSFWRQGLGQPQHF
CDR3 DNA: TGTGCCAGAAGCTTCTGGAGACAGGGGTTGGGGCAGCCCCAGCATTTT

V gene: TRBV6-5
clone size: NA
J gene: TRBJ2-7
D gene: NA
CDR3 protein: CATTQVAYEQYF
CDR3 DNA: TGTGCCACCACGCAGGTTGCCTACGAGCAGTACTTC

V gene: TRBV28
clone size: NA
J gene: TRBJ1-4
D gene: NA
CDR3 protein: CASSPDGRRRGEKLFF
CDR3 DNA: TGTGCCAGCAGTCCAGACGGACGCCGGCGGGGTGAAAAACTGTTTTTT

V gene: TRBV7-3
clone size: NA
J gene: TRBJ2-2
D gene: NA
CDR3 protein: CASTAGTGELFF
CDR3 DNA: TGTGCCAGCACGGCGGGCACCGGGGAGCTGTTTTTT

V gene: TRBV18
clone size: NA
J gene: TRBJ1-5
D gene: TRBD1
CDR3 protein: CASSSTGGNQPQHF
CDR3 DNA: TGTGCCAGCTCTTCGACAGGGGGCAATCAGCCCCAGCATTTT

V gene: TRBV25-1
clone size: NA
J gene: TRBJ1-2
D gene: TRBD1
CDR3 protein: CASSSGQGYGYTF
CDR3 DNA: TGTGCCAGCAGCTCGGGACAGGGCTATGGCTACACCTTC

V gene: TRBV10-2
clone size: NA
J gene: TRBJ1-1
D gene: TRBD1
CDR3 protein: CASRLGTANTEAFF
CDR3 DNA: TGCGCCAGCAGACTTGGGACAGCGAACACTGAAGCTTTCTTT

V gene: TRBV27
clone size: NA
J gene: TRBJ1-2
D gene: TRBD1
CDR3 protein: CASSIRQGSDYGYTF
CDR3 DNA: TGTGCCAGCAGTATTCGACAGGGGTCGGACTATGGCTACACCTTC

V gene: TRBV5-1
clone size: NA
J gene: TRBJ2-1
D gene: TRBD2
CDR3 protein: CASRKREGNEQFF
CDR3 DNA: TGCGCCAGCAGAAAGCGGGAGGGTAACGAGCAGTTCTTC

V gene: TRBV19
clone size: once
J gene: TRBJ2-2
D gene: NA
CDR3 protein: CASSILQRTTGELFF
CDR3 DNA: TGTGCCAGTAGTATTCTGCAGCGAACCACCGGGGAGCTGTTTTTT

V gene: TRBV30
clone size: NA
J gene: TRBJ1-5
D gene: TRBD1
CDR3 protein: CAWSADRSNQPQHF
CDR3 DNA: TGTGCCTGGAGTGCGGACAGGTCCAATCAGCCCCAGCATTTT

V gene: TRBV29-1
clone size: NA
J gene: TRBJ2-7
D gene: NA
CDR3 protein: CSVEGSGTKQYF
CDR3 DNA: TGCAGCGTTGAAGGGTCGGGAACCAAGCAGTACTTC

V gene: TRBV18
clone size: NA
J gene: TRBJ2-7
D gene: TRBD1
CDR3 protein: CASSPRTGGSDEQYF
CDR3 DNA: TGTGCCAGCTCACCTAGGACAGGGGGCTCGGACGAGCAGTACTTC

V gene: TRBV19
clone size: NA
J gene: TRBJ2-7
D gene: NA
CDR3 protein: CASSMAGAPQGEQYF
CDR3 DNA: TGTGCCAGTAGTATGGCCGGGGCTCCTCAGGGGGAGCAGTACTTC

V gene: TRBV30
clone size: NA
J gene: TRBJ2-1
D gene: TRBD1
CDR3 protein: CACRTGKTSYNEQFF
CDR3 DNA: TGTGCCTGTCGGACAGGGAAGACCTCCTACAATGAGCAGTTCTTC

V gene: TRBV9
clone size: NA
J gene: TRBJ1-4
D gene: NA
CDR3 protein: CASSVGADNEKLFF
CDR3 DNA: TGTGCCAGCAGCGTAGGAGCGGATAATGAAAAACTGTTTTTT

V gene: TRBV5-1
clone size: NA
J gene: TRBJ1-2
D gene: TRBD1
CDR3 protein: CAGSPGQGRTYGYTF
CDR3 DNA: TGCGCCGGCAGCCCGGGACAGGGGCGAACCTATGGCTACACCTTC

V gene: TRBV11-2
clone size: NA
J gene: TRBJ2-7
D gene: NA
CDR3 protein: CASTLLGAKSYEQYF
CDR3 DNA: TGTGCCAGCACCTTACTAGGGGCAAAGTCCTACGAGCAGTACTTC

V gene: TRBV21-1
clone size: NA
J gene: TRBJ1-2
D gene: NA
CDR3 protein: CASSTPKGQGRLGSNYGYTF
CDR3 DNA: TGTGCCAGCAGCACGCCTAAGGGACAGGGTAGGTTGGGATCAAACTATGGCTACACCTTC

V gene: TRBV7-9
clone size: NA
J gene: TRBJ1-5
D gene: TRBD1
CDR3 protein: CASSPRTGGRQPQHF
CDR3 DNA: TGTGCCAGCAGCCCGCGGACAGGGGGCCGTCAGCCCCAGCATTTT

V gene: TRBV29-1
clone size: NA
J gene: TRBJ1-5
D gene: TRBD1
CDR3 protein: CSVAQGLNQPQHF
CDR3 DNA: TGCAGCGTGGCACAGGGGTTAAATCAGCCCCAGCATTTT

V gene: TRBV5-1
clone size: NA
J gene: TRBJ2-1
D gene: NA
CDR3 protein: CASSPVGSNEQFF
CDR3 DNA: TGCGCCAGCAGCCCGGTTGGGAGCAATGAGCAGTTCTTC

V gene: TRBV14
clone size: NA
J gene: TRBJ2-7
D gene: TRBD1
CDR3 protein: CASSKGTGTGPYEQYF
CDR3 DNA: TGTGCCAGCAGCAAGGGCACGGGGACAGGGCCCTACGAGCAGTACTTC

V gene: TRBV5-1
clone size: once
J gene: TRBJ2-3
D gene: TRBD2
CDR3 protein: CASSLLERGGADTQYF
CDR3 DNA: TGCGCCAGCAGCTTGTTGGAGCGGGGGGGCGCAGATACGCAGTATTTT

V gene: TRBV2
clone size: NA
J gene: TRBJ2-7
D gene: NA
CDR3 protein: CASTPTGHEQYF
CDR3 DNA: TGTGCCAGCACTCCGACAGGCCACGAGCAGTACTTC

V gene: TRBV29-1
clone size: NA
J gene: TRBJ2-1
D gene: NA
CDR3 protein: CSASRVHNEQFF
CDR3 DNA: TGCAGCGCCTCCCGGGTCCACAATGAGCAGTTCTTC

V gene: TRBV28
clone size: NA
J gene: TRBJ1-2
D gene: NA
CDR3 protein: CASSLSLWAYGYTF
CDR3 DNA: TGTGCCAGCAGTTTAAGCCTTTGGGCCTATGGCTACACCTTC

V gene: TRBV20-1
clone size: NA
J gene: TRBJ1-2
D gene: TRBD1
CDR3 protein: CSAQTGPGYTF
CDR3 DNA: TGCAGTGCTCAGACAGGGCCTGGCTACACCTTC

V gene: TRBV20-1
clone size: few
J gene: TRBJ2-7
D gene: NA
CDR3 protein: CSASQRLGLSYEQYF
CDR3 DNA: TGCAGTGCTAGTCAGCGACTAGGTCTCTCCTACGAGCAGTACTTC

V gene: TRBV27
clone size: few
J gene: TRBJ1-1
D gene: NA
CDR3 protein: CASSPLATARNTEAFF
CDR3 DNA: TGTGCCAGCAGTCCTCTCGCGACAGCCAGGAACACTGAAGCTTTCTTT

V gene: TRBV24-1
clone size: NA
J gene: TRBJ2-7
D gene: TRBD1
CDR3 protein: CATRSGTGSGEQYF
CDR3 DNA: TGTGCCACCAGATCCGGGACAGGGTCGGGCGAGCAGTACTTC

V gene: TRBV12-3/TRBV12-4
clone size: NA
J gene: TRBJ2-2
D gene: NA
CDR3 protein: CASSRAGGELFF
CDR3 DNA: TGTGCCAGCAGCAGGGCTGGCGGGGAGCTGTTTTTT

V gene: TRBV15
clone size: NA
J gene: TRBJ1-2
D gene: NA
CDR3 protein: CATSRDLNYGYTF
CDR3 DNA: TGTGCCACCAGCAGAGATCTGAACTATGGCTACACCTTC

V gene: TRBV7-9
clone size: NA
J gene: TRBJ2-1
D gene: NA
CDR3 protein: CASSFLAYNEQFF
CDR3 DNA: TGTGCCAGCAGCTTTTTAGCCTACAATGAGCAGTTCTTC

V gene: TRBV29-1
clone size: once
J gene: TRBJ2-3
D gene: TRBD1
CDR3 protein: CSVDGEGQGKRSQYF
CDR3 DNA: TGCAGCGTTGACGGGGAGGGACAGGGGAAGCGGTCGCAGTATTTT

V gene: TRBV3-1/TRBV3-2
clone size: NA
J gene: TRBJ2-3
D gene: NA
CDR3 protein: CASSQEGGYTTDTQYF
CDR3 DNA: TGTGCCAGCAGCCAAGAAGGAGGCTACACCACAGATACGCAGTATTTT

V gene: TRBV5-1
clone size: NA
J gene: TRBJ2-7
D gene: NA
CDR3 protein: CASSLAETGPYEQYF
CDR3 DNA: TGCGCCAGCAGCTTGGCCGAGACAGGTCCCTACGAGCAGTACTTC

V gene: TRBV5-4
clone size: NA
J gene: TRBJ1-1
D gene: NA
CDR3 protein: CASRVESGRNTEAFF
CDR3 DNA: TGTGCCAGCAGAGTTGAGAGCGGGCGCAACACTGAAGCTTTCTTT

V gene: TRBV7-2
clone size: NA
J gene: TRBJ1-2
D gene: TRBD1
CDR3 protein: CASSLATGTGNGYTF
CDR3 DNA: TGTGCCAGCAGCTTAGCAACCGGGACAGGGAACGGCTACACCTTC

V gene: TRBV2
clone size: few
J gene: TRBJ1-2
D gene: NA
CDR3 protein: CASSEATEGGYTF
CDR3 DNA: TGTGCCAGCAGTGAAGCAACCGAGGGAGGCTACACCTTC

V gene: TRBV5-1
clone size: NA
J gene: TRBJ2-1
D gene: NA
CDR3 protein: CASSPADYNEQFF
CDR3 DNA: TGCGCCAGCAGTCCAGCGGACTACAATGAGCAGTTCTTC

V gene: TRBV30
clone size: NA
J gene: TRBJ2-3
D gene: NA
CDR3 protein: CAWSQGGLADTQYF
CDR3 DNA: TGTGCCTGGAGTCAAGGGGGTCTGGCAGATACGCAGTATTTT

V gene: TRBV7-8
clone size: once
J gene: TRBJ1-2
D gene: NA
CDR3 protein: CASSLEYRDFGYGYTF
CDR3 DNA: TGTGCCAGCAGCTTAGAATATCGTGACTTCGGCTATGGCTACACCTTC

V gene: TRBV7-8
clone size: NA
J gene: TRBJ2-2
D gene: TRBD2
CDR3 protein: CASSFLSGGNTGELFF
CDR3 DNA: TGTGCCAGCAGCTTTCTTAGCGGGGGGAACACCGGGGAGCTGTTTTTT

V gene: TRBV3-1/TRBV3-2
clone size: once
J gene: TRBJ1-1
D gene: TRBD1
CDR3 protein: CASSPWTGIGTEAFF
CDR3 DNA: TGTGCCAGCAGCCCATGGACAGGTATCGGCACTGAAGCTTTCTTT

V gene: TRBV10-2
clone size: NA
J gene: TRBJ1-1
D gene: NA
CDR3 protein: CASSGGGNTEAFF
CDR3 DNA: TGCGCCAGCAGTGGGGGAGGGAACACTGAAGCTTTCTTT

V gene: TRBV7-3
clone size: NA
J gene: TRBJ1-2
D gene: NA
CDR3 protein: CASSQVGHTF
CDR3 DNA: TGTGCCAGCAGTCAAGTGGGCCACACCTTC

V gene: TRBV7-9
clone size: NA
J gene: TRBJ1-3
D gene: NA
CDR3 protein: CASSLGGASGNTIYF
CDR3 DNA: TGTGCCAGCAGCCTTGGGGGGGCCTCTGGAAACACCATATATTTT

V gene: TRBV28
clone size: NA
J gene: TRBJ1-6
D gene: NA
CDR3 protein: CASRRDGNNSPLHF
CDR3 DNA: TGTGCCAGCAGGCGGGACGGTAATAATTCACCCCTCCACTTT

V gene: TRBV5-1
clone size: NA
J gene: TRBJ1-2
D gene: TRBD1
CDR3 protein: CASSFVGQGPYGYTF
CDR3 DNA: TGCGCCAGCAGCTTCGTGGGACAGGGTCCCTATGGCTACACCTTC

V gene: TRBV3-1/TRBV3-2
clone size: NA
J gene: TRBJ1-1
D gene: NA
CDR3 protein: CASSQVGGNTEAFF
CDR3 DNA: TGTGCCAGCAGCCAGGTCGGAGGAAACACTGAAGCTTTCTTT